This entry lists 5 T cell receptor beta chains sequenced from one sample in a study of PD-L1 blockade in urothelial cancer. Documented time point: pretreatment peripheral blood. Sequenced by immunoSEQ multiplex PCR; TCRdb stores in-frame clones only, minus some. The table records 68,000 or so clones, about four fifths of them present only once. Sequencing used PBMCs, obtained around atezolizumab (anti-PD-L1) treatment. The source is a man between 70 and 80 years old with urothelial cancer.

The V gene is TRBV10-3, the J gene TRBJ1-2; TRBD1 aligns across 8 bases. CDR1 is ENHRY and CDR2 is SYGVKD in the germline V gene. The CDR3 length is 13 residues. Germline trimming cut 6 bases from V and 6 bases from J; bases unmatched to any gene: 6. The CDR3 reads CAISADRVNGYTF. The CDR3 bases are TGTGCCATCAGCGCGGACAGGGTAAATGGCTACACCTTC.

The chain has TRBV5-6 and TRBJ2-7; 8 bases fit TRBD1. J lost 6 bases, V lost 0 bases, and 8 bases had no gene match. This CDR3 has 15 amino acids. Germline loops: CDR1 SGHDT, CDR2 YYEEEE. CDR3 in DNA: TGTGCCAGCAGCTTGGCTGGACAGGGCTATGGCGAGCAGTACTTC. It encodes CASSLAGQGYGEQYF. Full variable domain (remainder filled in from reference TRBV5-6 and TRBJ2-7): DAGVTQSPTHLIKTRGQQVTLRCSPKSGHDTVSWYQQALGQGPQFIFQYYEEEERQRGNFPDRFSGHQFPNYSSELNVNALLLGDSALYLCASSLAGQGYGEQYFGPGTRLTVT.

For this clone: Other DNA sequences within the sample encode an identical CDR3. The chain carries TRBV11-2 and TRBJ2-3; unclear D gene. The CDR3 loop spans 12 amino acids. Germline V lookup: CDR1 SGHAT, CDR2 FQNNGV. Between the trimmed V and J ends, which lost 5 bases and 2 bases, there was a span of 5 bases. The CDR3 region is CASSPSTDTQYF. CDR3 bases: TGTGCCAGCAGCCCTTCCACAGATACGCAGTATTTT. Together with reference TRBV11-2 and TRBJ2-3, the CDR3 gives the full variable domain: EAGVAQSPRYKIIEKRQSVAFWCNPISGHATLYWYQQILGQGPKLLIQFQNNGVVDDSQLPKDRFSAERLKGVDSTLKIQPAKLEDSAVYLCASSPSTDTQYFGPGTRLTVL.

V gene TRBV4-3 combines with J gene TRBJ1-4; D is ambiguous. Deletions cut 0 bases from V and 4 bases from J, with 12 bases between. The CDR3 runs 16 residues. Germline CDR1 and CDR2: LGHNA and YSLEER. The CDR3 spells CASSQDGREVNEKLFF. In DNA, the CDR3 is TGCGCCAGCAGCCAAGACGGTAGGGAGGTTAATGAAAAACTGTTTTTT.

This sequence joins TRBV2 and TRBJ1-6; D is unclear. V dropped 7 bases and J dropped 7 bases, with 8 bases sitting between them. Germline V lookup: CDR1 SNHLY, CDR2 FYNNEI. The length of the CDR3 is 12 residues. CDR3 bases: TGTGCCAGCACCAGAGGAAATTCACCCCTCCACTTT. It translates to CASTRGNSPLHF.